Below are 31 T cell receptor beta chains sequenced from a single sample in a study of Ad26.COV2.S vaccination and SARS-CoV-2 variants. Some clones are missing from TCRdb's copy, which holds only in-frame ones; the method was immunoSEQ multiplex PCR. The sample includes around 250,000 clones, 87% seen only once; the top ten take less than 3.5%. Treatment defined: about 20 received Ad26.COV2.S at low or high dose, single or two shots; 5 received placebo; per-sample allocation not given. The study sampled participants on day 63 after the first vaccine or placebo injection. This sample comprised peripheral blood, obtained in a trial of Ad26.COV2.S vaccine versus placebo. These receptors came from a person between 18 and 59 years old who received the Ad26.COV2.S COVID-19 vaccine or a placebo.

This clone occurred once. This chain connects TRBV6-5 to TRBJ2-5, with D perhaps matching TRBD2 (5 bases). Germline V CDR1 and CDR2: MNHEY, SVGAGI. V lost 7 bases to trimming and J lost 1 base, with 10 bases between them. This CDR3 spans 13 amino acids. DNA of the CDR3: TGTGCCAGCAAAGTGGCGGGCCAAGAGACCCAGTACTTC. This translates into CASKVAGQETQYF.

The rearrangement links TRBV5-1 to TRBJ1-5; TRBD1 matches 8 bases. V gave up 4 bases and J gave up 3 bases; unmatched junction bases: 3. The germline V gene encodes CDR1 SGHRS and CDR2 YFSETQ. This CDR3 has 14 amino acids. CDR3 protein: CASSPTGDNQPQHF. In DNA form, the CDR3 reads TGCGCCAGCAGCCCGACAGGGGACAATCAGCCCCAGCATTTT. Complete variable domain (other parts from reference TRBV5-1 and TRBJ1-5): KAGVTQTPRYLIKTRGQQVTLSCSPISGHRSVSWYQQTPGQGLQFLFEYFSETQRNKGNFPGRFSGRQFSNSRSEMNVSTLELGDSALYLCASSPTGDNQPQHFGDGTRLSIL.

The gene calls are TRBV7-2 and TRBJ1-1, with 7 nucleotides matching TRBD1. Germline lookup yields CDR1 SGHTA and CDR2 FQGNSA. V lost 5 bases, J lost 1 base, and 10 bases stayed unmatched. This CDR3 has 16 residues. CDR3 in DNA: TGTGCCAGCAGCAAGACAGGGTTGGGACGGAACACTGAAGCTTTCTTT. It yields the protein CASSKTGLGRNTEAFF.

The rearrangement uses TRBV5-4 and TRBJ2-5, with 11 nucleotides matching TRBD2. The germline gives CDR1 SGHNT, CDR2 YYREEE (reference sequence). This CDR3 comprises 15 residues. V was pared by 0 bases and J by 4 bases, with 2 bases of the junction left unmatched. The chain's CDR3 is CASSLAGLAGETQYF. Here the CDR3 DNA reads TGTGCCAGCAGCTTGGCTGGACTAGCGGGAGAGACCCAGTACTTC.

This clone was seen a single time. The rearrangement links TRBV5-1 to TRBJ1-2; D remains ambiguous. The germline V gene has CDR1 SGHRS and CDR2 YFSETQ. The CDR3 has 15 residues. Between the trimmed V and J ends, which lost 6 bases and 0 bases, there was a span of 15 bases. The CDR3 here is CASNFGPTANYGYTF. The CDR3 region has the DNA TGCGCCAGCAATTTTGGACCAACCGCTAACTATGGCTACACCTTC.

This rearrangement joins TRBV5-6 to TRBJ2-7, with D unresolved. The CDR3 spans 14 residues. CDR1 and CDR2 (germline): SGHDT, YYEEEE. Trimming stripped 3 bases from V and 2 bases from J, with 12 bases between. The CDR3: CASSSVDVAYEQYF. The CDR3 region has the DNA TGTGCCAGCAGCTCGGTGGACGTCGCCTACGAGCAGTACTTC.

This clone showed up just once. The chain carries TRBV5-4 and TRBJ2-5; 8 positions match TRBD2. CDR1 SGHNT and CDR2 YYREEE come from the germline V gene (reference sequence). Trimming cost V 0 bases and J 2 bases; bases outside gene matches: 12. This CDR3 comprises 18 residues. DNA for the CDR3: TGTGCCAGCAGCTTGGCCGGGCTAGCGGGCAAGTCTCAAGAGACCCAGTACTTC. Protein product: CASSLAGLAGKSQETQYF.

The chain combines TRBV12-2 with TRBJ1-4. TRBV12-2 is flagged as a pseudogene. CDR3 length: 13 residues. CDR3 loop: CASRLGGSEKLFF. The CDR3 nucleotides read TGTGCAAGTCGCTTAGGAGGAAGCGAAAAACTGTTTTTT.

The chain carries TRBV6-2 or TRBV6-3 and TRBJ2-3; possible D gene TRBD2, 6 bases. Between the trimmed V and J ends, which lost 5 bases and 7 bases, there was a span of 19 bases. CDR3 length: 15 amino acids. Per the germline V gene, CDR1 is MNHEY and CDR2 is SVGEGT. The CDR3 region is CASSKLAIGRYTQYF. CDR3 coding DNA: TGTGCCAGCAGTAAACTAGCAATTGGGCGGTATACGCAGTATTTT.

This clone has just one count. This chain uses TRBV4-2 with TRBJ2-2; D unclear. V lost 4 bases to trimming and J lost 4 bases, with 7 bases between them. CDR1 and CDR2 (germline): LGHNA, YNFKEQ. CDR3 size: 13 residues. The CDR3 protein is CASSRYFTGELFF. The CDR3 DNA sequence: TGTGCCAGCAGCCGCTACTTCACCGGGGAGCTGTTTTTT.

The chain carries TRBV6-2 or TRBV6-3 and TRBJ2-7, with D possibly TRBD2 on 6 matching bases. Per the germline V gene, CDR1 is MNHEY and CDR2 is SVGEGT. Trimming took 4 bases from V and 0 from J, leaving 16 bases between them. The CDR3 is 16 residues long. DNA for the CDR3: TGTGCCAGCAGTTCACTACGGGCGGGGCTCTCCTACGAGCAGTACTTC. It yields the protein CASSSLRAGLSYEQYF.

This chain connects TRBV19 to TRBJ2-3, with D unresolved. Trimming removed 4 bases from V and 6 bases from J, with 14 bases in between. This CDR3 is 14 amino acids long. Germline V gene data show CDR1 as LNHDA and CDR2 as SQIVND (reference sequence). CDR3 coding DNA: TGTGCCAGTAGTAGCCCTAGGGCCGGGGATACGCAGTATTTT. It yields the protein CASSSPRAGDTQYF. Combining the CDR3 with reference TRBV19 and TRBJ2-3 gives the whole variable domain DGGITQSPKYLFRKEGQNVTLSCEQNLNHDAMYWYRQDPGQGLRLIYYSQIVNDFQKGDIAEGYSVSREKKESFPLTVTSAQKNPTAFYLCASSSPRAGDTQYFGPGTRLTVL.

CDR3 DNA sequence: TGTGCCAGCAGACATCCCCTCCGCCAGGGACTACCCACAGATACGCAGTATTTT. It yields the protein CASRHPLRQGLPTDTQYF. The J gene is TRBJ2-3, the V gene TRBV11-3, with 7 bases aligning to TRBD2. This CDR3 is 18 amino acids long. V was clipped by 6 bases and J by 2 bases; unmatched bases: 17. In germline, CDR1 is SGHNT, CDR2 YENEEA.

The rearrangement uses TRBV19 and TRBJ2-1; 10 positions agree with TRBD2. The CDR3 spans 17 residues. V shed 4 bases and J 3 bases; nucleotides not matched to a gene: 9. Per germline, CDR1 LNHDA and CDR2 SQIVND (reference sequence). The CDR3 protein is CASSTPTSGVGYNEQFF. CDR3 nucleotide sequence: TGTGCCAGTAGTACCCCCACTAGCGGGGTGGGCTACAATGAGCAGTTCTTC.

This CDR3 reads CATSRVSITEAFF. The CDR3 region has the DNA TGTGCCACCAGCAGAGTATCAATAACTGAAGCTTTCTTT. The chain is built from TRBV15 and TRBJ1-1; D is unclear. Germline loops: CDR1 LNHNV, CDR2 YYDKDF (reference sequence). Trimming took off 1 base at V and 5 bases at J, with 8 bases between the two ends. The CDR3 spans 13 residues.

This clone was observed a handful of times. This chain uses TRBV5-6 with TRBJ2-7; D gene ambiguous. The CDR3 covers 13 residues. The V end lost 0 bases, the J end lost 2 bases, and 6 bases lay between the germline ends. Germline lookup yields CDR1 SGHDT and CDR2 YYEEEE. DNA for the CDR3: TGTGCCAGCAGCTTGGGGCTAACCTACGAGCAGTACTTC. The encoded protein is CASSLGLTYEQYF.

The chain uses TRBV5-1 and TRBJ2-1; D may be TRBD2 (6 bases). CDR1 and CDR2 (germline): SGHRS, YFSETQ. V shed 3 bases and J shed 7 bases, with 11 bases lying between them. This CDR3 contains 13 residues. The CDR3 DNA follows: TGCGCCAGCAGCTCGGAGGGCCTTAATGAGCAGTTCTTC. This translates into CASSSEGLNEQFF.

CDR3 in DNA: TGTGCCAGCAGTGGATATACCCAAATGGATTACGAGCAGTACTTC. Translated: CASSGYTQMDYEQYF. The genes are TRBV25-1 and TRBJ2-7; D gene uncertain. Germline CDR1 MGHDK, CDR2 SYGVNS. The V and J ends lost 4 bases and 4 bases respectively, with 17 bases between them. This CDR3 comprises 15 residues.

V gene TRBV6-1 combines with J gene TRBJ2-3; TRBD2 matches at 9 bases. V shed 8 bases, J shed 5 bases, and the junction held 11 bases outside the gene matches. The CDR3 length is 15 residues. Germline lookup yields CDR1 MNHNS and CDR2 SASEGT. The CDR3 region has the DNA TGTGCCAGCGGGGTTGCGGGGGGGCAAGGAGATACGCAGTATTTT. It is translated as CASGVAGGQGDTQYF.

This rearrangement joins TRBV7-9 to TRBJ1-2; TRBD1 agrees at 10 bases. This CDR3 spans 15 amino acids. J gave up 8 bases and V 5 bases, and 11 bases lay outside the gene matches. Germline V lookup: CDR1 SEHNR, CDR2 FQNEAQ (reference sequence). The CDR3 loop reads CASSTRDRGLRGYTF. The CDR3 DNA follows: TGTGCCAGCAGCACCCGGGACAGGGGATTACGAGGCTACACCTTC.

The V gene is TRBV7-8, the J gene TRBJ1-2; D not certain. The CDR3 totals 12 residues. V was pared by 1 base and J by 10 bases, with 10 bases between. From germline, CDR1 is SGHVS and CDR2 FQNEAQ. Here the CDR3 DNA reads TGTGCCAGCAGCTTAGGAGGGCGTATCTACACCTTC. The encoded protein is CASSLGGRIYTF.

The J gene is TRBJ1-1, the V gene TRBV5-1; D not certain. Germline CDR1 reads SGHRS; CDR2 reads YFSETQ. The CDR3 covers 15 residues. Deletions cut 0 bases from V and 0 bases from J, with 9 bases between. The CDR3 DNA is TGCGCCAGCAGCTTGGAGAGAATAATGAACACTGAAGCTTTCTTT. Protein product: CASSLERIMNTEAFF.

The V gene is TRBV7-9, the J gene TRBJ2-1, with 7 bases that match TRBD2. The CDR3 covers 15 residues. Per the germline V gene, CDR1 is SEHNR and CDR2 is FQNEAQ (reference sequence). The V segment lost 3 bases and the J segment 3 bases; nucleotides outside the gene matches: 5. CDR3 in amino acids: CASSFASGIYNEQFF. The CDR3 DNA is TGTGCCAGCAGCTTCGCTAGCGGCATCTACAATGAGCAGTTCTTC. Drawing the rest from reference TRBV7-9 and TRBJ2-1, the complete variable domain is DTGVSQNPRHKITKRGQNVTFRCDPISEHNRLYWYRQTLGQGPEFLTYFQNEAQLEKSRLLSDRFSAERPKGSFSTLEIQRTEQGDSAMYLCASSFASGIYNEQFFGPGTRLTVL.

A few counts support this clone. This chain connects TRBV4-2 to TRBJ1-4; maybe TRBD1 (5 bases). The CDR3 length is 16 residues. V dropped 4 bases and J dropped 0 bases, with 12 bases sitting between them. Germline-derived CDR1 and CDR2 are LGHNA and YNFKEQ. CDR3 nucleotides: TGTGCCAGCAGCCCACCCTCGGGGGCAACTAATGAAAAACTGTTTTTT. As protein: CASSPPSGATNEKLFF.

The genes are TRBV6-4 and TRBJ2-3; D is unresolved. This CDR3 has 12 residues. Germline V gives CDR1 MRHNA, CDR2 SNTAGT. Deletions cut 6 bases from V and 4 bases from J, with 8 bases between. The chain's CDR3 is CASSPGSDTQYF. CDR3 nucleotides: TGTGCCAGCAGCCCCGGGTCAGATACGCAGTATTTT.

The chain combines TRBV28 with TRBJ1-1; D call uncertain. V was shortened by 2 bases and J by 1 base, with 11 bases between the two germline ends. This CDR3 region has 15 residues. Per germline, CDR1 MDHEN and CDR2 SYDVKM. CDR3 sequence (DNA): TGTGCCAGCAGTTTAGCAGGACCTTGGAACACTGAAGCTTTCTTT. The encoded protein is CASSLAGPWNTEAFF.

The chain is built from TRBV6-5 and TRBJ1-4, with no clear D. The CDR3 covers 15 residues. V was clipped by 5 bases and J by 1 base, with 11 bases between them. In germline, CDR1 is MNHEY, CDR2 SVGAGI. CDR3 sequence: CASSPGWETNEKLFF. The CDR3 DNA sequence: TGTGCCAGCAGTCCCGGCTGGGAAACTAATGAAAAACTGTTTTTT.

V is TRBV25-1 and J is TRBJ2-5; the D is unclear. CDR3 length: 12 amino acids. Germline assignment: CDR1 MGHDK and CDR2 SYGVNS. With 4 bases removed from V and 3 bases from J, the gap between germline ends came to 6 bases. The CDR3 protein is CASSGAEETQYF. CDR3 sequence (DNA): TGTGCCAGCAGTGGAGCAGAAGAGACCCAGTACTTC.

This sequence joins TRBV7-9 and TRBJ2-1, with 7 bases that match TRBD2. The CDR3 contains 15 residues. Trimming took 4 bases from V and 1 from J; bases not matched to a gene: 4. Looked up from germline, CDR1 is SEHNR and CDR2 is FQNEAQ (reference sequence). The CDR3 here is CASSWPGGSYNEQFF. The CDR3 nucleotides are TGTGCCAGCAGCTGGCCCGGGGGGTCCTACAATGAGCAGTTCTTC.

V gene TRBV29-1 combines with J gene TRBJ2-5; D is unresolved. CDR3 length equals 12 residues. CDR1 and CDR2 from the germline V gene are SQVTM and ANQGSEA. With 0 bases removed from V and 2 bases from J, the gap between germline ends came to 4 bases. CDR3 in DNA: TGCAGCGTTGAAGAAGTACAAGAGACCCAGTACTTC. Its translation is CSVEEVQETQYF. Complete variable domain (other parts from reference TRBV29-1 and TRBJ2-5): SAVISQKPSRDICQRGTSLTIQCQVDSQVTMMFWYRQQPGQSLTLIATANQGSEATYESGFVIDKFPISRPNLTFSTLTVSNMSPEDSSIYLCSVEEVQETQYFGPGTRLLVL.

The chain recombines TRBV6-4 with TRBJ1-3; 7 bases agree with TRBD1. With 10 bases clipped from V and 1 base from J, the junction kept 16 bases outside the gene matches. Germline V CDR1 and CDR2: MRHNA, SNTAGT. The CDR3 contains 17 residues. In DNA, the CDR3 is TGTGCCATTAGGGGGGACAGCGCCCGGTGGTCTGGAAACACCATATATTTT. Encoded protein: CAIRGDSARWSGNTIYF.